This paragraph covers one T cell receptor (beta chain) sequence. Authors' analysis steps: Amplification from reference gene primers served as the basis for estimated nucleated cell counts. TCRdb keeps only in-frame clones here, not all; method: immunoSEQ multiplex PCR. Clone size and the V and J calls come from that table; the DNA yielded D and trimming. Seen here are fewer than 70,000 clones, around 88% observed once, and the top ten hold approximately 16%. This entry belongs to a study of blood T cell repertoires in COVID-19. Study-level background: COVID-19 samples, acute and convalescent, were from the United States, Italy and Spain.

The CDR3 has 14 residues. Germline V gives CDR1 MNHEY, CDR2 SVGAGI. The V end lost 6 bases, the J end lost 4 bases, and 14 bases lay between the germline ends. Patients at the Seattle site were enrolled during active infection and followed longitudinally. Material for sequencing was peripheral blood. This rearrangement joins TRBV6-5 to TRBJ2-3; D is undetermined. The origin of this receptor is a middle-aged man with COVID-19, enrolled during active disease. This chain's CDR3 is CASSLDSSSDTQYF. CDR3 sequence (DNA): TGTGCCAGCAGCCTCGACTCAAGTTCAGATACGCAGTATTTT.